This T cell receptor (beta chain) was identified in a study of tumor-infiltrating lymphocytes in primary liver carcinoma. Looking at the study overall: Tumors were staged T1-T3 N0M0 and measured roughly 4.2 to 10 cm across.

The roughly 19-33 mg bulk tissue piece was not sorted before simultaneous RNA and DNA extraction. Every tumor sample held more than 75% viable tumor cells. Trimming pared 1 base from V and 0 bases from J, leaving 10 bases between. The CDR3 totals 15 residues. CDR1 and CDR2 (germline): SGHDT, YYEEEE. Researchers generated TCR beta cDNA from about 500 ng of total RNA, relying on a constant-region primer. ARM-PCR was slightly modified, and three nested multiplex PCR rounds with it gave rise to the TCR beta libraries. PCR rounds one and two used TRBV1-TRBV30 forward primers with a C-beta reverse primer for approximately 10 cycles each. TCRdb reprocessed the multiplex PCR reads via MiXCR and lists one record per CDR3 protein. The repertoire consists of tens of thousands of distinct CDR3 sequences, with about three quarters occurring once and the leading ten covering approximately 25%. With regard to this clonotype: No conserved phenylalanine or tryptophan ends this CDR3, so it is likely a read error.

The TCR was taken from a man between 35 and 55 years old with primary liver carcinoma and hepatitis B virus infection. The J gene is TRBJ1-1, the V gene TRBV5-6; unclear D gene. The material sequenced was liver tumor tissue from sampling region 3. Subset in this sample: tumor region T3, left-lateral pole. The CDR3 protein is CASSLYSPLNTEAFS. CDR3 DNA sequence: TGTGCCAGCAGCTTGTACAGTCCCTTGAACACTGAAGCTTTCTCT.